These T cell receptor beta chains were read from a single sample in a study of tumour-infiltrating T cells in Burkitt lymphoma. Repertoires were generated with immunoSEQ multiplex PCR, while TCRdb's copy carries only in-frame clones and drops some. Of approximately 14,000 clones listed, around 86% are singletons. Sequenced: tumor tissue. Receptor source: a human donor with diffuse large B-cell lymphoma. Both conserved end residues are part of each CDR3. Each record gives: CDR3 DNA, CDR3 protein, D gene, J gene, clone size, V gene. The D gene is left open where the match is weak. Clone size is given for some rows only: seen once, a few or many times, or a class if the clone is expanded.

DNA: TGTGCCATCAGTCCGGGACAGGGAAGTAACACTGAAGCTTTCTTT; CDR3: CAISPGQGSNTEAFF; D: TRBD1; J: TRBJ1-1; size: NA; V: TRBV10-3
DNA: TGCAGCGCCGAACGGGACGTGAACACTGAAGCTTTCTTT; CDR3: CSAERDVNTEAFF; D: NA; J: TRBJ1-1; size: once; V: TRBV29-1
DNA: TGTGCCGGCGGACGAGACAATGAGCAGTTCTTC; CDR3: CAGGRDNEQFF; D: NA; J: TRBJ2-1; size: NA; V: TRBV6-1
DNA: TGTGCCAGCAGCTTGGAGAGGGCCACTGAAGCTTTCTTT; CDR3: CASSLERATEAFF; D: NA; J: TRBJ1-1; size: once; V: TRBV5-5
DNA: TGTGCCAGCAGTTTAAGGTTAAATGGCTACACCTTC; CDR3: CASSLRLNGYTF; D: NA; J: TRBJ1-2; size: NA; V: TRBV28
DNA: TGTGCCAGCAGCTTAGGTCCCGGGACAGGCTCCTACGAGCAGTACTTC; CDR3: CASSLGPGTGSYEQYF; D: TRBD1; J: TRBJ2-7; size: NA; V: TRBV5-5
DNA: TGCACCAGCAGCCTATTCACAGAGGGGGGTACCAATCGGAACACTGAAGCTTTCTTT; CDR3: CTSSLFTEGGTNRNTEAFF; D: NA; J: TRBJ1-1; size: NA; V: TRBV1
DNA: TGTGCCAGCAGCGTGGAGGGGGAGCGAGGAGCTTTCTTT; CDR3: CASSVEGERGAFF; D: NA; J: TRBJ1-1; size: NA; V: TRBV9
DNA: TGCGCCAGCAGCCGGGACAGGGGAGATGGCTACACCTTC; CDR3: CASSRDRGDGYTF; D: TRBD1; J: TRBJ1-2; size: NA; V: TRBV4-3
DNA: TGTGCCAGCAGCCCCGAATGGGGCCTCACAGATACGCAGTATTTT; CDR3: CASSPEWGLTDTQYF; D: NA; J: TRBJ2-3; size: NA; V: TRBV7-6
DNA: TGTGCCAGTAGTCCTCCGACAGGGAATCCCTACGAGCAGTACTTC; CDR3: CASSPPTGNPYEQYF; D: TRBD1; J: TRBJ2-7; size: NA; V: TRBV19
DNA: TGTGCCAGCATTCGTCCCGGGACTAATCACGAGCAGTACTTC; CDR3: CASIRPGTNHEQYF; D: NA; J: TRBJ2-7; size: few; V: TRBV21-1
DNA: TGTGCCAGCAGCTTTAAAACTAGCAGGGTCTCTACCGGGGAGCTGTTTTTT; CDR3: CASSFKTSRVSTGELFF; D: NA; J: TRBJ2-2; size: NA; V: TRBV5-4
DNA: TGTGCCAGCAGCTTAGTCCAGGGGGGCGAGCAGTACTTC; CDR3: CASSLVQGGEQYF; D: NA; J: TRBJ2-7; size: few; V: TRBV7-2
DNA: TGTGCCAGCAGCGCGCCTCAGGGGAGAACGAATTCACCCCTCCACTTT; CDR3: CASSAPQGRTNSPLHF; D: NA; J: TRBJ1-6; size: NA; V: TRBV21-1
DNA: TGTGCCACCAGCAGAGATAGAGGGTCAGGAAACACCATATATTTT; CDR3: CATSRDRGSGNTIYF; D: NA; J: TRBJ1-3; size: NA; V: TRBV15
DNA: TGTGTCTCTTTCAGGGAGAACATTCAGTACTTC; CDR3: CVSFRENIQYF; D: NA; J: TRBJ2-4; size: NA; V: TRBV7-8
DNA: TGTGCCAGCAGGCAACCGACTGGCTACACCTTC; CDR3: CASRQPTGYTF; D: NA; J: TRBJ1-2; size: NA; V: TRBV6-5
DNA: TGTGCCAGCAGTGAAGAAGATGGACCCTACTCCTACGAGCAGTACTTC; CDR3: CASSEEDGPYSYEQYF; D: NA; J: TRBJ2-7; size: NA; V: TRBV6-1
DNA: TGTGCCAGCAGCTTAGCGAATGAGCAGTTCTTC; CDR3: CASSLANEQFF; D: NA; J: TRBJ2-1; size: NA; V: TRBV7-9
DNA: TGTGCCAGCAGCTTGACAGGGAATAAGGGCTACGAGCAGTACTTC; CDR3: CASSLTGNKGYEQYF; D: NA; J: TRBJ2-7; size: NA; V: TRBV5-6
DNA: TGCGCCAGGGCCCTCCTCAGATTCGGGTTTAAAAACATTCAGTACTTC; CDR3: CARALLRFGFKNIQYF; D: NA; J: TRBJ2-4; size: NA; V: TRBV23-1
DNA: TGTGCCAGTAGTATAGGTCAACTAGCGCAAGAGACCCAGTACTTC; CDR3: CASSIGQLAQETQYF; D: TRBD2; J: TRBJ2-5; size: NA; V: TRBV19
DNA: TGTGCCAGCAGCCTAGCGCTAGGACTAGCGGGGGTTGAGACCCAGTACTTC; CDR3: CASSLALGLAGVETQYF; D: TRBD2; J: TRBJ2-5; size: NA; V: TRBV7-2
DNA: TGTGCCAGTAGCTTAGGCGTTGAAGCTTTCTTT; CDR3: CASSLGVEAFF; D: NA; J: TRBJ1-1; size: NA; V: TRBV19